This TCR beta chain was sequenced during a study of cytomegalovirus exposure and HLA in healthy donors. Study information: Of 350 to 400 genotyped donors, 81% grouped in the Caucasian-associated ancestry cluster.

The study ran its PCR with 60 Vbeta and 13 Jbeta primers. Some clones are missing from TCRdb's copy, which holds only in-frame ones; the method was immunoSEQ multiplex PCR. The table records 130,000 to 150,000 clones, roughly 79% of them present only once. This CDR3 spans 14 amino acids. Germline CDR1 reads SGHTA; CDR2 reads FQGNSA. V lost 6 bases to trimming and J lost 5 bases; unmatched junction nucleotides: 9. V and J are TRBV7-2 and TRBJ1-1; 7 nucleotides agree with TRBD1. Material: PBMCs. The receptor was isolated from a male donor in good health and CMV-seronegative. For the CDR3, the DNA is TGTGCCAGCAGAACAGGGGCCCTACGGACTGAAGCTTTCTTT. The encoded protein is CASRTGALRTEAFF.